The 9 T cell receptor beta chains below were found in one sample sequenced in a study of T cell clonality in common variable immunodeficiency. Method: immunoSEQ multiplex PCR; TCRdb's copy keeps in-frame clones and lacks some. This sample includes about 42,000 clones with no singletons; its ten biggest clones take up over 1.1%. Sequenced input: peripheral blood mononuclear cells. Receptors were obtained from a person between 18 and 75 years old in good health.

This clone occurred many times. The read halts 3 residues ahead of the CDR3 end, with the missing end drawn from the germline J gene. The chain recombines TRBV12-3 or TRBV12-4 with TRBJ2-5; no clear D. V was shortened by 0 bases and J by 5 bases, with 4 bases between the two germline ends. The CDR3 loop spans 12 amino acids. CDR3 amino acids: CASSLARETQYF. Partial CDR3 DNA: TGTGCCAGCAGTTTAGCGCGTGAGACC.

This clone has at least ten counts. The read terminates 3 residues ahead of where the CDR3 ends, so the germline J gene completes it. The V gene is TRBV2, the J gene TRBJ1-6; the match to TRBD1 covers 8 bases. This CDR3 comprises 12 residues. The J segment lost 8 bases and the V segment lost 9 bases, leaving 3 bases of the junction unmatched. Germline loops: CDR1 SNHLY, CDR2 FYNNEI. The CDR3 bases that were read are TGTGCCAGGACAGGGGATCATTCACCC. Protein: CARTGDHSP. The full CDR3 sequence reads CARTGDHSPLHF.

This clone has at least ten counts. The covered CDR3 bases are TGCAGTGCTACCTACTACTCTACCCAGCGGGAGACCTACGAG. Its translation: CSATYYSTQRETYE. The full CDR3 protein is CSATYYSTQRETYEQYF. The gene calls are TRBV20-1 and TRBJ2-7; 8 nucleotides line up with TRBD2. The read finishes 3 residues shy of the CDR3 end, and the germline J gene is used to complete it. The CDR3 consists of 17 residues. With 4 bases clipped from V and 2 bases from J, the junction kept 16 bases outside the gene matches. From germline, CDR1 is DFQATT and CDR2 SNEGSKA (reference sequence).

This clone came up many times. The read terminates 3 residues before the CDR3 end, so the remaining end is supplied by the germline J gene. The J gene is TRBJ1-1, the V gene TRBV29-1; 7 bases fit TRBD1. From germline, CDR1 is SQVTM and CDR2 ANQGSEA. J gave up 1 base and V 4 bases, and 3 bases lay outside the gene matches. CDR3 length: 13 residues. CDR3 protein: CSVVGQTNTEAFF. The DNA read from the CDR3 is TGCAGCGTTGTGGGACAGACGAACACTGAA.

The sample holds many counts of this clone. An end of the junction does not agree with germline; a read error may underlie this. The sequenced fragment ends 3 residues before the CDR3 boundary, so the rest is inferred from the germline J gene. The chain employs TRBV4-2 and TRBJ2-5; 7 nucleotides align to TRBD1. Germline CDR1 and CDR2: LGHNA and YNFKEQ. The CDR3 contains 15 residues. CDR3 DNA, as far as it was read: TGCGCCAGCAGCCGCACGACCGACAGGGCGGAGACC. Its translation: CASSRTTDRAET. The complete CDR3 reads CASSRTTDRAETQYF.

This clone has at least ten counts. The CDR3 extends 3 residues past the end of the read, so its final part is completed from the germline J gene. This chain joins TRBV18 and TRBJ2-2; 9 bases align to TRBD2. The germline V gene encodes CDR1 KGHSH and CDR2 LQKENI. The CDR3 runs 17 residues. V dropped 6 bases and J dropped 6; count of bases not matched to a gene: 14. The CDR3 region is CASSEQAASGKPGELFF. The sequenced part of the CDR3 DNA is TGTGCCAGCTCCGAGCAAGCGGCTAGCGGGAAACCCGGGGAG.

This clone came up many times. The read finishes 3 residues shy of the CDR3 end, and the germline J gene is used to complete it. The chain links TRBV7-3 to TRBJ1-1, with a tentative D call TRBD1 (5 bases). The CDR3 contains 16 residues. CDR1 SGHTA and CDR2 FQGTGA come from the germline V gene. Trimming left V 1 base short and J 6 bases short, with 18 bases between. Incomplete CDR3 DNA: TGTGCCAGCAGCTTAAAGGGTGGCTCAGGGAGGGCTGAA. Residues: CASSLKGGSGRAE. The complete CDR3 protein is CASSLKGGSGRAEAFF.

This clone was picked up many times. The junction differs from germline at one of its ends, possibly a read error. The CDR3 end falls 3 residues outside the read, so it is completed with the germline J gene. V and J are TRBV4-2 and TRBJ2-1, with D maybe TRBD1 (5 bases). Germline loops: CDR1 LGHNA, CDR2 YNFKEQ. CDR3 length: 17 residues. The CDR3 bases that were read are TGCGCCAGCAGCCAAGAATGGGTAGGAACAGGTTACAATGAG. It codes for CASSQEWVGTGYNE. The entire CDR3 protein reads CASSQEWVGTGYNEQFF.

This clone was seen at least ten times. The read falls 3 residues short of the CDR3 end, and the missing part is taken from the germline J gene. The rearrangement uses TRBV20-1 and TRBJ1-5, with D possibly matching TRBD1 (5 bases). The CDR3 extends over 15 amino acids. Trimming shortened V by 3 bases and J by 1 base, and 13 bases separated the two germline ends. The germline V gene encodes CDR1 DFQATT and CDR2 SNEGSKA (reference sequence). The chain's CDR3 is CSASGMGGSNQPQHF. CDR3 bases read: TGCAGTGCTAGTGGAATGGGGGGAAGCAATCAGCCC.